This is a list of T cell receptor beta chains from one sample in a study of cytomegalovirus exposure and HLA in healthy donors. Repertoires were generated with immunoSEQ multiplex PCR, while TCRdb's copy carries only in-frame clones and drops some. The table records some 120,000 clones, 78% of them present only once. Sequenced: PBMCs. These receptor sequences come from a man younger than 40 in good health and CMV-seropositive. The CDR3 runs from the conserved cysteine through the conserved F or W. Fields, in order: J gene, clone size, D gene, V gene, CDR3 protein, CDR3 DNA. D genes are given only for firm matches. Some rows mark clone size as missing; the rest say once, few, many or name a class of expanded clone.

j_gene: TRBJ2-1; abundance: NA; d_gene: TRBD2; v_gene: TRBV29-1; CDR3aa: CSVEWGGANNEQFF; CDR3nt: TGCAGCGTTGAGTGGGGGGGAGCCAACAATGAGCAGTTCTTC
j_gene: TRBJ1-5; abundance: once; d_gene: NA; v_gene: TRBV6-5; CDR3aa: CASRSGYSNQPQHF; CDR3nt: TGTGCCAGCCGCTCAGGGTATAGCAATCAGCCCCAGCATTTT
j_gene: TRBJ1-2; abundance: NA; d_gene: TRBD1; v_gene: TRBV27; CDR3aa: CASTGTGANYGYTF; CDR3nt: TGTGCCAGCACCGGGACAGGGGCCAACTATGGCTACACCTTC
j_gene: TRBJ2-2; abundance: NA; d_gene: NA; v_gene: TRBV27; CDR3aa: CASSFGRAAGELFF; CDR3nt: TGTGCCAGCAGTTTTGGCAGGGCCGCCGGGGAGCTGTTTTTT
j_gene: TRBJ1-3; abundance: NA; d_gene: NA; v_gene: TRBV5-8; CDR3aa: CASSPQGLSGNTIYF; CDR3nt: TGTGCCAGCAGTCCACAGGGTTTATCTGGAAACACCATATATTTT
j_gene: TRBJ2-7; abundance: NA; d_gene: TRBD2; v_gene: TRBV4-2; CDR3aa: CASSQDSGLAGAEQYF; CDR3nt: TGTGCCAGCAGCCAAGACTCGGGACTAGCGGGAGCCGAGCAGTACTTC
j_gene: TRBJ2-7; abundance: NA; d_gene: TRBD1; v_gene: TRBV27; CDR3aa: CASSPRTGASYEQYF; CDR3nt: TGTGCCAGCAGTCCGAGGACAGGGGCCTCCTACGAGCAGTACTTC
j_gene: TRBJ1-2; abundance: NA; d_gene: TRBD1; v_gene: TRBV6-5; CDR3aa: CASNRQGGGYTF; CDR3nt: TGTGCCAGCAACCGACAGGGGGGTGGCTACACCTTC
j_gene: TRBJ2-3; abundance: NA; d_gene: NA; v_gene: TRBV28; CDR3aa: CASSPGDIHSTDTQYF; CDR3nt: TGTGCCAGCAGTCCCGGGGACATTCATAGCACAGATACGCAGTATTTT
j_gene: TRBJ1-5; abundance: once; d_gene: NA; v_gene: TRBV6-5; CDR3aa: CASSVSGNQPQHF; CDR3nt: TGTGCCAGCAGCGTCTCAGGTAATCAGCCCCAGCATTTT
j_gene: TRBJ2-2; abundance: NA; d_gene: TRBD2; v_gene: TRBV11-3; CDR3aa: CASSTRTGLASTGELFF; CDR3nt: TGTGCCAGCAGCACGCGGACAGGACTAGCGAGCACCGGGGAGCTGTTTTTT
j_gene: TRBJ2-7; abundance: NA; d_gene: NA; v_gene: TRBV7-8; CDR3aa: CASSLSTLSYEQYF; CDR3nt: TGTGCCAGCAGCCTGAGTACCCTCTCCTACGAGCAGTACTTC
j_gene: TRBJ2-7; abundance: NA; d_gene: NA; v_gene: TRBV6-1; CDR3aa: CASSNPHRLLYEQYF; CDR3nt: TGTGCCAGCAGCAACCCACACAGGCTGCTCTACGAGCAGTACTTC
j_gene: TRBJ1-5; abundance: NA; d_gene: NA; v_gene: TRBV4-1; CDR3aa: CASSQDGGGNNQPQHF; CDR3nt: TGCGCCAGCAGCCAAGATGGGGGGGGTAACAATCAGCCCCAGCATTTT
j_gene: TRBJ2-2; abundance: NA; d_gene: TRBD1; v_gene: TRBV7-2; CDR3aa: CASSLGGQGAGELFF; CDR3nt: TGTGCCAGCAGCTTAGGTGGACAGGGGGCCGGGGAGCTGTTTTTT
j_gene: TRBJ2-7; abundance: NA; d_gene: TRBD1; v_gene: TRBV30; CDR3aa: CAWSGTGTSSYEQYF; CDR3nt: TGTGCCTGGAGTGGGACAGGGACGTCCTCCTACGAGCAGTACTTC
j_gene: TRBJ2-2; abundance: NA; d_gene: TRBD2; v_gene: TRBV7-2; CDR3aa: CASSSIRLAGGPGELFF; CDR3nt: TGTGCCAGCAGCTCAATCCGACTAGCGGGAGGGCCCGGGGAGCTGTTTTTT
j_gene: TRBJ2-3; abundance: once; d_gene: NA; v_gene: TRBV6-1; CDR3aa: CASSESPLRATDTQYF; CDR3nt: TGTGCCAGCAGTGAATCCCCCCTGCGGGCCACAGATACGCAGTATTTT
j_gene: TRBJ2-2; abundance: few; d_gene: TRBD2; v_gene: TRBV19; CDR3aa: CASRGSGRGTGELFF; CDR3nt: TGTGCCAGTAGAGGCAGCGGGAGGGGTACCGGGGAGCTGTTTTTT
j_gene: TRBJ2-7; abundance: NA; d_gene: TRBD1; v_gene: TRBV7-8; CDR3aa: CASSETGAYEQYF; CDR3nt: TGTGCCAGCAGCGAGACAGGGGCCTACGAGCAGTACTTC
j_gene: TRBJ2-4; abundance: NA; d_gene: TRBD2; v_gene: TRBV7-3; CDR3aa: CASSLGGTSGRGNIQYF; CDR3nt: TGTGCCAGCAGCTTAGGGGGGACTAGCGGGAGGGGAAACATTCAGTACTTC
j_gene: TRBJ1-1; abundance: NA; d_gene: NA; v_gene: TRBV7-9; CDR3aa: CASSLAQGTRTEAFF; CDR3nt: TGTGCCAGCAGCTTAGCCCAAGGGACACGCACTGAAGCTTTCTTT
j_gene: TRBJ1-5; abundance: NA; d_gene: NA; v_gene: TRBV19; CDR3aa: CASSIDSRGTPWGQPQHF; CDR3nt: TGTGCTAGTAGTATAGATTCCAGGGGCACCCCCTGGGGTCAGCCCCAGCATTTT
j_gene: TRBJ1-5; abundance: NA; d_gene: TRBD1; v_gene: TRBV19; CDR3aa: CASSIGTGAEQPQHF; CDR3nt: TGTGCCAGTAGTATAGGGACAGGGGCTGAGCAGCCCCAGCATTTT
j_gene: TRBJ2-1; abundance: NA; d_gene: TRBD2; v_gene: TRBV5-4; CDR3aa: CASSFPSGSSYNEQFF; CDR3nt: TGTGCCAGCAGCTTTCCTAGCGGGAGCTCCTACAATGAGCAGTTCTTC
j_gene: TRBJ2-7; abundance: NA; d_gene: NA; v_gene: TRBV7-6; CDR3aa: CASSLVPSWGQGSTYEQYF; CDR3nt: TGTGCCAGCAGCTTAGTCCCTAGTTGGGGTCAGGGAAGCACCTACGAGCAGTACTTC
j_gene: TRBJ1-1; abundance: NA; d_gene: TRBD1; v_gene: TRBV15; CDR3aa: CATSSGGQAALTEAFF; CDR3nt: TGTGCCACCAGCTCAGGGGGCCAAGCTGCCCTCACTGAAGCTTTCTTT
j_gene: TRBJ2-7; abundance: NA; d_gene: TRBD2; v_gene: TRBV6-6; CDR3aa: CASRISGSSYEQYF; CDR3nt: TGTGCCAGCAGGATTAGCGGGAGCTCCTACGAGCAGTACTTC